The present entry profiles one TCR beta chain with its context. The data originate from a study of blood T cell repertoires in COVID-19. Study context: The United States, Italy and Spain were the sources of the acute and convalescent COVID-19 samples. T cells, B-cell-depleted T cells, or PBMCs provided the cDNA or gDNA that served as material.

Trimming removed 0 bases from V and 5 bases from J; junction bases left unmatched: 7. The CDR3 length is 15 residues. Germline V CDR1 and CDR2: LGHDT, YNNKEL (reference sequence). Authors' methods: Researchers report that nucleated cell counts were estimated from reference gene primer amplification. The method was immunoSEQ multiplex PCR; TCRdb's version includes in-frame clones alone and lacks a portion of them. V and J calls and clone size come straight from that table; D and trimming were deduced from the DNA. The top ten hold approximately 20% of the sample, which has roughly 100,000 clones, around 74% seen once.

The receptor was derived from a woman between 65 and 79 years old with acute or convalescent COVID-19. This chain connects TRBV3-1 (or the pseudogene TRBV3-2) to TRBJ2-7, with 7 bases identical to TRBD1. Sequencing was done on a sample of peripheral blood. This CDR3 is CASSQERGGADEQYF. DNA of the CDR3: TGTGCCAGCAGCCAAGAGAGAGGGGGCGCCGACGAGCAGTACTTC.